This is a list of T cell receptor beta chains from one sample in a study of blood T cell repertoires in COVID-19. Data came from immunoSEQ multiplex PCR; TCRdb stores just in-frame clones and leaves some out. The table lists fewer than 75,000 clones, about 86% of them singletons. Sequencing input: peripheral blood. These receptors were obtained from a man aged 45-65 years with active COVID-19. Both conserved end residues are part of each CDR3. The D gene is left open where the match is weak. Rows may omit the clone size; those that give it use once, few, many or a size class.

d_gene,v_gene,j_gene,abundance,CDR3aa,CDR3nt
TRBD2,TRBV5-1,TRBJ2-2,-,CASSPSTSNGGELFF,TGCGCCAGCAGCCCCTCGACTAGCAATGGCGGGGAGCTGTTTTTT
TRBD1,TRBV4-2,TRBJ1-1,once,CASSLRTGGRETEAFF,TGTGCCAGCAGCCTCCGGACAGGGGGAAGGGAGACTGAAGCTTTCTTT
TRBD1,TRBV3-1/TRBV3-2,TRBJ2-7,few,CASSQVPGTGFEQYF,TGTGCCAGCAGCCAAGTTCCCGGGACAGGGTTCGAGCAGTACTTC
TRBD2,TRBV18,TRBJ2-3,-,CASSPLGLRGGPADTQYF,TGTGCCAGCTCACCGCTAGGGTTGCGGGGGGGCCCCGCAGATACGCAGTATTTT
-,TRBV5-8,TRBJ1-5,-,CASSLGDSRNQPQHF,TGTGCCAGCAGCTTGGGGGACTCTCGTAATCAGCCCCAGCATTTT
-,TRBV11-1,TRBJ2-5,-,CASSLGPGRETQYF,TGTGCCAGCAGCTTAGGTCCAGGAAGGGAGACCCAGTACTTC
TRBD1,TRBV18,TRBJ2-6,-,CASSRTGTVSGANVLTF,TGTGCCAGCTCCCGGACAGGGACGGTTTCTGGGGCCAACGTCCTGACTTTC
TRBD1,TRBV10-1,TRBJ2-7,-,CASSEERGPLYEQYF,TGCGCCAGCAGTGAGGAGAGGGGGCCCCTCTACGAGCAGTACTTC
-,TRBV15,TRBJ1-5,few,CATSRDPARGPQHF,TGTGCCACCAGCAGAGATCCGGCTAGGGGGCCCCAGCATTTT
TRBD2,TRBV9,TRBJ2-3,-,CASSQFRTSGTDTQYF,TGTGCCAGCTCCCAATTCAGGACTAGCGGCACAGATACGCAGTATTTT
-,TRBV18,TRBJ2-1,-,CASSPPLQGVSYNEQFF,TGTGCCAGCTCACCACCCCTTCAAGGGGTATCCTACAATGAGCAGTTCTTC
-,TRBV4-2,TRBJ2-7,-,CASSQRQESSYEQYF,TGTGCCAGCAGCCAGCGACAGGAGAGCTCCTACGAGCAGTACTTC
-,TRBV11-1,TRBJ2-3,-,CAIRKGSDTQYF,TGTGCCATCAGGAAGGGGTCAGATACGCAGTATTTT
-,TRBV7-8,TRBJ1-6,-,CASSLLPGASPLHF,TGTGCCAGCAGCTTACTTCCAGGGGCGTCACCCCTCCACTTT
-,TRBV11-2,TRBJ1-3,-,CASSLGNTIYF,TGTGCCAGCAGCCTTGGAAACACCATATATTTT
-,TRBV24-1,TRBJ2-1,-,CATSDPPLDEQFF,TGTGCCACCAGTGATCCTCCCCTCGATGAGCAGTTCTTC
TRBD1,TRBV10-1,TRBJ2-1,once,CASSLGQVGPYNEQFF,TGCGCCAGCAGTTTGGGACAGGTCGGTCCCTACAATGAGCAGTTCTTC
-,TRBV21-1,TRBJ2-1,-,CASSNGDRGYEQFF,TGTGCCAGCAGCAATGGGGACAGGGGGTATGAGCAGTTCTTC
-,TRBV18,TRBJ2-1,-,CASSSRGQSNSYNEQFF,TGTGCCAGCTCATCGCGGGGACAGTCCAACTCCTACAATGAGCAGTTCTTC
TRBD1,TRBV6-5,TRBJ1-2,-,CASSYSTGPNYGYTF,TGTGCCAGCAGTTACTCGACAGGGCCCAACTATGGCTACACCTTC
-,TRBV19,TRBJ1-1,-,CASSADLDTEAFF,TGTGCCAGTAGTGCAGACTTGGACACTGAAGCTTTCTTT
TRBD1,TRBV29-1,TRBJ2-5,once,CSVGLGQGLGSQYF,TGCAGCGTTGGGCTAGGACAGGGGCTGGGGTCCCAGTACTTC
-,TRBV20-1,TRBJ1-2,-,CLGGGVYGYTF,TGCCTAGGCGGGGGGGTGTATGGCTACACCTTC
-,TRBV3-1/TRBV3-2,TRBJ1-2,-,CASSPRSRTVNYGYTF,TGTGCCAGCAGCCCCCGCAGCAGGACAGTTAACTATGGCTACACCTTC
-,TRBV27,TRBJ1-2,once,CASSLSTGNGYTF,TGTGCCAGCAGTTTATCTACAGGGAACGGCTACACCTTC
TRBD1,TRBV6-5,TRBJ1-3,-,CATLTGGKGNTIYF,TGTGCCACCCTGACAGGGGGCAAGGGAAACACCATATATTTT
TRBD2,TRBV6-1,TRBJ2-2,-,CASSELAGGPGELFF,TGTGCCAGCAGTGAACTAGCGGGGGGGCCCGGGGAGCTGTTTTTT
TRBD2,TRBV20-1,TRBJ2-2,-,CSASGGGVGELFF,TGCAGTGCTAGTGGCGGGGGGGTCGGGGAGCTGTTTTTT
-,TRBV19,TRBJ2-7,-,CASSLEHRAEQYF,TGTGCCAGTAGTTTGGAGCACAGGGCCGAGCAGTACTTC
TRBD1,TRBV19,TRBJ1-1,-,CASSMPRGTGNTEAFF,TGTGCCAGTAGTATGCCCCGCGGGACAGGGAACACTGAAGCTTTCTTT
TRBD1,TRBV7-9,TRBJ1-4,few,CASSATGTGREKLFF,TGTGCCAGCAGCGCTACCGGGACAGGACGTGAAAAACTGTTTTTT
-,TRBV28,TRBJ2-3,-,CASSRLGAGDTQYF,TGTGCCAGCAGTAGGCTGGGAGCCGGAGATACGCAGTATTTT
-,TRBV6-5,TRBJ1-2,-,CASSHDQKYGYTF,TGTGCCAGCAGCCACGATCAGAAATACGGCTACACCTTC
TRBD2,TRBV25-1,TRBJ2-7,few,CASMIGTSEYEQYF,TGTGCCAGCATGATCGGGACTAGCGAATACGAGCAGTACTTC
TRBD2,TRBV24-1,TRBJ2-1,-,CATSQTVTPSGSQNEQFF,TGTGCCACCAGTCAGACGGTCACGCCTAGCGGGAGTCAAAATGAGCAGTTCTTC
-,TRBV6-5,TRBJ1-1,-,CASSYSGGSTEAFF,TGTGCCAGCAGTTACTCCGGGGGAAGTACTGAAGCTTTCTTT
-,TRBV5-1,TRBJ1-1,-,CASSRLAQTEAFF,TGCGCCAGCAGCAGATTGGCCCAAACTGAAGCTTTCTTT
TRBD1,TRBV11-3,TRBJ2-5,-,CASSPYRGRSQETQYF,TGTGCCAGCAGCCCCTACAGGGGGCGAAGTCAAGAGACCCAGTACTTC
-,TRBV20-1,TRBJ1-5,once,CSASPGSNQPQHF,TGCAGTGCTAGTCCGGGTAGCAATCAGCCCCAGCATTTT
-,TRBV2,TRBJ2-2,-,CASNKQGRLTGELFF,TGTGCCAGCAACAAACAGGGGAGGTTGACCGGGGAGCTGTTTTTT
TRBD2,TRBV27,TRBJ2-1,-,CASSLSEGFGGGSYNEQFF,TGTGCCAGCAGTTTAAGTGAGGGTTTCGGGGGGGGCTCCTACAATGAGCAGTTCTTC
TRBD2,TRBV12-3/TRBV12-4,TRBJ2-1,-,CASSSGTSYEQFF,TGTGCCAGCAGTTCAGGGACTAGCTACGAGCAGTTCTTC
-,TRBV6-1,TRBJ1-2,once,CASSQGFYGYTF,TGTGCCAGCAGTCAGGGGTTCTATGGCTACACCTTC
-,TRBV18,TRBJ2-5,-,CASSPGLQETQYF,TGTGCCAGCTCACCAGGGCTACAAGAGACCCAGTACTTC
TRBD1,TRBV5-1,TRBJ1-3,-,CASSWGQGRNTIYF,TGCGCCAGCAGCTGGGGACAGGGGAGAAACACCATATATTTT